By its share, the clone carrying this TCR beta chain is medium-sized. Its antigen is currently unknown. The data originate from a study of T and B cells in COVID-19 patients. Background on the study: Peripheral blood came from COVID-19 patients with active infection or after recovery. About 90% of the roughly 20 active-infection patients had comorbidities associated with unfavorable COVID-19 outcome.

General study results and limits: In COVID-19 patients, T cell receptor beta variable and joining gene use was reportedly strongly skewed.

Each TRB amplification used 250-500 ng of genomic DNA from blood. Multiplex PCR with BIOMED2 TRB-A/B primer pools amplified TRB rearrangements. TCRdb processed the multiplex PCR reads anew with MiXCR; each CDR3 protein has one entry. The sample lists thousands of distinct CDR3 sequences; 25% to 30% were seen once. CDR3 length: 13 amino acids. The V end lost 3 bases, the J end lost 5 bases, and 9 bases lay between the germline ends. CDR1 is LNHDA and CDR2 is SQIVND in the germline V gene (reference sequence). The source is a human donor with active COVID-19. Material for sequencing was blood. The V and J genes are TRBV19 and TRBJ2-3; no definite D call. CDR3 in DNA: TGTGCCAGTAGTATGTCTTATCGAGATACGCAGTATTTT. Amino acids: CASSMSYRDTQYF.